This entry lists 7 T cell receptor beta chains sequenced from one sample in a study of T-cell memory formation after mild COVID-19. TCRdb fed the 5' RACE reads into MiXCR, producing one record per CDR3 protein. The top ten clones hold approximately 24% of a sample with tens of thousands of distinct CDR3 sequences, 9% to 15% of them seen once. The sequencing sample was made of PBMCs or a T cell subset sorted from them (not recorded which). All receptors derive from a man aged 18 to 29 who had mild COVID-19 (a few samples of this study predate the infection). Cell type and time point are not known.

The rearrangement links TRBV7-9 to TRBJ1-1, with D perhaps matching TRBD1 (6 bases). The length of the CDR3 is 15 residues. Germline assignment: CDR1 SEHNR and CDR2 FQNEAQ (reference sequence). The ends were cut back, 4 bases at V and 5 bases at J, with 17 bases in the middle. The CDR3 nucleotides are TGTGCCAGCAGCTCAATTGGGGGGGCAAGGACTGAAGCTTTCTTT. It yields the protein CASSSIGGARTEAFF.

This chain joins TRBV24-1 and TRBJ2-1; D call uncertain. CDR3 size: 15 residues. Germline V gives CDR1 KGHDR, CDR2 SFDVKD. The V gene lost 3 bases and the J gene lost 4 bases, with 12 bases spanning the gap. Here the CDR3 DNA reads TGTGCCACCAGTGATAAGGGTCCCCGGTACAATGAGCAGTTCTTC. Its translation is CATSDKGPRYNEQFF.

This clonotype was counted ten times or more. This chain links TRBV20-1 with TRBJ2-1; TRBD2 aligns across 7 bases. CDR1 is DFQATT and CDR2 is SNEGSKA in the germline V gene (reference sequence). This CDR3 has 15 amino acids. The J segment lost 7 bases and the V segment lost 6 bases, leaving 15 bases of the junction unmatched. CDR3: CSAPYLGGGKNEQFF. The CDR3 nucleotides read TGCAGTGCCCCCTATCTGGGGGGAGGGAAAAATGAGCAGTTCTTC.

This rearrangement joins TRBV7-9 to TRBJ1-2, with unresolved D. CDR1 is SEHNR and CDR2 is FQNEAQ in the germline V gene (reference sequence). V lost 3 bases to trimming and J lost 8 bases, with 10 bases between them. This CDR3 is built from 12 residues. The CDR3 DNA is TGTGCCAGCAGCTTCAGTAGCAGCGGCTACACCTTC. Protein product: CASSFSSSGYTF.

The genes are TRBV5-1 and TRBJ1-3; TRBD1 is a possible D gene (5 bases). The CDR3 extends over 17 amino acids. V shed 3 bases and J shed 0 bases, with 16 bases lying between them. Germline assignment: CDR1 SGHRS and CDR2 YFSETQ. The CDR3 region has the DNA TGCGCCAGCAGCTGGGGGGGTAGACCTGACTCTGGAAACACCATATATTTT. Translation: CASSWGGRPDSGNTIYF.

This clonotype was recorded a few times. The V and J genes are TRBV4-3 and TRBJ2-3; the D is unclear. Germline CDR1 LGHNA, CDR2 YSLEER. The CDR3 has 16 amino acids. Deletions cut 5 bases from V and 6 bases from J, with 21 bases between. CDR3 amino acids: CASSEQSPHQADTQYF. The DNA for the CDR3 is TGCGCCAGCAGCGAACAGAGCCCTCATCAAGCTGATACGCAGTATTTT.

This clonotype appeared a few times. V is TRBV4-1 and J is TRBJ2-7, with no clear D. Trimming removed 0 bases from V and 5 bases from J, with 14 bases in between. The CDR3 is 15 amino acids. Per the germline V gene, CDR1 is MGHRA and CDR2 is YSYEKL. CDR3 coding DNA: TGCGCCAGCAGCCAAGATGCCAGGTCCCCGAACGAGCAGTACTTC. Protein: CASSQDARSPNEQYF.